Included here is one T cell receptor beta chain sequence, with context. The sample has other DNA sequences that encode this CDR3 too. Study processing details: Amplified reference gene primers provided the basis for estimating nucleated cell counts. Assay used: immunoSEQ multiplex PCR; TCRdb lists only in-frame clones, some missing. V and J calls and clone size are copied from that table; D and trimming were computed from the DNA. The table records roughly 130,000 clones, about nine tenths of them present only once. The source of the sample is a study of blood T cell repertoires in COVID-19. Turning to the study itself: Samples taken during acute and convalescent COVID-19 were collected in the United States, Italy and Spain. Sources were T cells, B-cell-depleted T cells, or PBMCs; the material itself was cDNA or gDNA.

Germline CDR1 is MNHEY and CDR2 is SVGAGI. V gave up 6 bases and J gave up 0 bases; unmatched junction bases: 5. The CDR3 totals 14 residues. The receptor's source is a man aged 50 to 59 with active COVID-19. The specimen sequenced was peripheral blood. The rearrangement links TRBV6-5 to TRBJ2-7; 7 nucleotides agree with TRBD1. The CDR3: CASSRDSSSYEQYF. The CDR3 bases are TGTGCCAGCAGCCGGGACAGTTCCTCCTACGAGCAGTACTTC.